The 26 T cell receptor beta chains below come from one sample, sequenced in a study of tissue T cells after allogeneic stem cell transplantation. Time point noted: mouse harvest day 7 after allogeneic transplant. Each mouse received 10^7 T-cell-depleted marrow cells plus 10^6 splenic CD5+ T cells by tail vein. Repertoires were generated with immunoSEQ multiplex PCR, while TCRdb's copy carries only in-frame clones and drops some. Of 5,500 to 8,000 clones in the sample, less than 60% were seen once. The specimen was lymph node tissue. These receptors originate from a female BALB/c mouse given C57BL/6 T cells with graft-versus-host disease after an allogeneic hematopoietic cell transplant.

About this clone itself: The gene names given are mouse names. The CDR3 extends 1 residue past the end of the read, so its final part is completed from the germline J gene. This chain uses TRBV13-3 with TRBJ2-7, with unresolved D. This CDR3 spans 13 amino acids. Trimming took off 3 bases at V and 0 bases at J, with 7 bases between the two ends. The germline gives CDR1 NNHDY, CDR2 SYVADS. The CDR3 sequence is CASSAGSSYEQYF. CDR3 DNA (partial): TGTGCCAGCAGTGCGGGCAGCTCCTATGAACAGTAC.

Worth noting for this clone: Here the gene names and germline are mouse. Coverage ceases 1 residue before the CDR3 finishes, and the germline J gene fills in the end. The rearrangement links TRBV3 to TRBJ2-4; 7 bases align to TRBD2. This CDR3 has 15 residues. After removal of 5 bases from V and 0 bases from J, the junction contained 5 bases not matched to a gene. Germline CDR1 SNHLY, CDR2 FYNGKV (reference sequence). The CDR3: CASSPATGSQNTLYF. Incomplete CDR3 DNA: TGTGCCAGCAGCCCAGCGACTGGGAGTCAAAACACCTTGTAC.

To note about this clone: Gene names and germline match the mouse. The observed sequence ends 1 residue before the CDR3 terminus, with the missing tail filled in from the germline J gene. The rearrangement uses TRBV26 and TRBJ2-1; 8 positions agree with TRBD1. The CDR3 sequence is 13 residues long. Germline loops: CDR1 KGHPV, CDR2 FQNQEV (reference sequence). V trimming: 6 bases; J trimming: 6 bases; junction bases outside the gene matches: 4. CDR3 bases read: TGTGCCAGCAGCTCGACAGGGGTTGCTGAGCAGTTC. Translation: CASSSTGVAEQF. Given in full, the CDR3 is CASSSTGVAEQFF. The full variable domain, with the rest looked up from reference TRBV26 and TRBJ2-1, is NSKVIQTPRYLVKGQGQKAKMRCIPEKGHPVVFWYQQNKNNEFKFLINFQNQEVLQQIDMTEKRFSAECPSNSPCSLEIQSSEAGDSALYLCASSSTGVAEQFFGPGTRLTVL.

To note about this clone: Gene names are the mouse ones. The read ends 1 residue before the CDR3 terminus; that terminus is restored from the germline J gene. The chain employs TRBV26 and TRBJ2-3, with D possibly called TRBD1 or TRBD2 (6 bases each). The CDR3 sequence is 12 residues long. In germline, CDR1 is KGHPV, CDR2 FQNQEV (reference sequence). V lost 11 bases and J lost 2, with 11 bases in between. CDR3: CAARGLAETLYF. The covered CDR3 bases are TGTGCCGCACGGGGGCTTGCAGAAACGCTGTAT. Full variable domain (missing parts from reference TRBV26 and TRBJ2-3): NSKVIQTPRYLVKGQGQKAKMRCIPEKGHPVVFWYQQNKNNEFKFLINFQNQEVLQQIDMTEKRFSAECPSNSPCSLEIQSSEAGDSALYLCAARGLAETLYFGSGTRLTVL.

This clone was seen more than once but under ten times. The genes are named according to mouse. The DNA ends 1 residue before the CDR3 does, and the rest of the CDR3 is filled in from the germline J gene. The rearrangement uses TRBV3 and TRBJ2-4, with 10 bases identical to TRBD2. Germline assignment: CDR1 SNHLY and CDR2 FYNGKV (reference sequence). The CDR3 extends over 15 amino acids. V dropped 4 bases and J dropped 9; count of bases not matched to a gene: 10. CDR3 DNA (partial): TGTGCCAGCAGCTCCCGACTGGGGGGAAGGGGTACCTTGTAC. Its protein product is CASSSRLGGRGTLY. The entire CDR3 sequence reads CASSSRLGGRGTLYF.

As concerns this clone: Genes and germline come from the mouse. Read coverage stops 1 residue before the CDR3 terminus; the germline J gene supplies the remainder. This sequence joins TRBV15 and TRBJ1-6, with D hard to call. TRBJ1-6 is an open reading frame whose function is uncertain. From germline, CDR1 is SGHND and CDR2 FRSKSL. V dropped 11 bases and J dropped 0 bases, with 5 bases sitting between them. The CDR3 is made up of 12 amino acids. The CDR3 spells CAPLSYNSPLYF. Incomplete CDR3 DNA: TGTGCCCCCCTTTCCTATAATTCGCCCCTCTAC.

On this clone itself: Mouse gene names and germline throughout. The read ends 1 residue early relative to the CDR3; the germline J gene fills the gap. The chain recombines TRBV12-1 with TRBJ2-4; D is undetermined. CDR1 and CDR2 from the germline V gene are SGHSN and HYEKVE. Trimming took off 2 bases at V and 1 base at J, with 9 bases between the two ends. This CDR3 is 14 amino acids long. The CDR3 protein is CASSPLGGQNTLYF. The covered CDR3 bases are TGTGCCAGCTCTCCCTTGGGTGGTCAAAACACCTTGTAC.

Notes on this clone: Gene names are mouse gene names. The read finishes 1 residue shy of the CDR3 end, and the germline J gene is used to complete it. The chain couples TRBV23 to TRBJ1-1; the listed D gene, TRBD1, was not tested against the DNA. This CDR3 has 13 residues. CDR1 KGHTA and CDR2 FQNQQP come from the germline V gene. The CDR3 region is CSSSGDRDTEVFF. Incomplete CDR3 DNA: TGCTCCAGCAGTGGGGACAGGGACACAGAAGTCTTC.

This clone is labeled medium-sized. Genes here carry mouse names. The CDR3 goes on 1 residue after the read ends, and that part is filled in from the germline J gene. The chain links TRBV12-2 to TRBJ1-4; D is unclear. The CDR3 has 14 residues. Trimming took off 4 bases at V and 4 bases at J, with 12 bases between the two ends. Germline loops: CDR1 SGHLS, CDR2 HYDKME. CDR3 DNA, as far as it was read: TGTGCCAGCTCCCCCGGACGGGGCAACGAAAGATTATTT. Its translation is CASSPGRGNERLF. The entire CDR3 protein is CASSPGRGNERLFF.

With regard to this clone: Gene names follow the mouse nomenclature. Coverage ceases 1 residue before the CDR3 finishes, and the germline J gene fills in the end. This chain connects TRBV26 to TRBJ2-1; TRBD1 agrees at 7 bases. This CDR3 is 13 amino acids long. Germline-derived CDR1 and CDR2 are KGHPV and FQNQEV (reference sequence). The J segment lost 5 bases and the V segment lost 3 bases, leaving 1 base of the junction unmatched. The part of the CDR3 DNA that was read is TGTGCCAGCAGTCTACAGGGGAATGCTGAGCAGTTC. The encoded protein is CASSLQGNAEQF. The full CDR3 sequence reads CASSLQGNAEQFF.

This clone was counted only a few times. The listed genes are named as in mouse. The read comes to an end 1 residue before the CDR3 does, leaving the germline J gene to fill in the end. J is TRBJ2-7 and V is TRBV3, with D hard to call. The CDR3 has 12 residues. Between the trimmed V and J ends, which lost 2 bases and 4 bases, there was a span of 6 bases. Looked up from germline, CDR1 is SNHLY and CDR2 is FYNGKV (reference sequence). The CDR3 loop is CASSLRKYEQYF. CDR3 DNA, as far as it was read: TGTGCCAGCAGCTTACGCAAATATGAACAGTAC.

Comments on this clone: The genes and germline here are from mouse. The observed sequence ends 1 residue before the CDR3 terminus, with the missing tail filled in from the germline J gene. V is TRBV13-2 and J is TRBJ1-4, with D possibly matching TRBD1 (5 bases). CDR3 length: 13 residues. V lost 2 bases to trimming and J lost 5 bases, with 7 bases between them. The germline CDR1 and CDR2 sequences are NNHNN and SYGAGS (reference sequence). The sequenced part of the CDR3 DNA is TGTGCCAGCGGTGAAGACAGAAACGAAAGATTATTT. Amino acid sequence: CASGEDRNERLF. The whole CDR3 is CASGEDRNERLFF.

As concerns this clone: Mouse names are used for the genes. The read stops 1 residue short of the end of the CDR3; the missing end is completed from the germline J gene. The rearrangement joins TRBV29 to TRBJ2-5; 9 positions match TRBD1. Germline CDR1 reads MSHET; CDR2 reads SYDVDS. V shed 6 bases and J 4 bases; nucleotides not matched to a gene: 5. The CDR3 has 14 amino acids. CDR3 DNA (partial): TGTGCTAGCAGACCGGGACAGGGTAAAGACACCCAGTAC. Translation gives CASRPGQGKDTQY. The entire CDR3 protein reads CASRPGQGKDTQYF.

To note about this clone: Gene names are the mouse ones. Read sequence stops 1 residue before the CDR3 end, and the germline J gene provides the missing end. V gene TRBV12-2 combines with J gene TRBJ2-5; D gene ambiguous. V lost 0 bases and J 1 base, leaving 7 bases between the germline ends. The germline CDR1 and CDR2 sequences are SGHLS and HYDKME. The CDR3 sequence is 14 residues long. CDR3 DNA, as far as it was read: TGTGCCAGCTCTCTCGAAACATACCAAGACACCCAGTAC. It codes for CASSLETYQDTQY. The CDR3 in full is CASSLETYQDTQYF.

This clone showed up just a few times. Gene names are mouse gene names. The read ends 1 residue before the CDR3 terminus; that terminus is restored from the germline J gene. The rearrangement joins TRBV20 to TRBJ1-6; 7 nucleotides match TRBD1. TRBJ1-6 is flagged as an ORF with uncertain function. Germline loops: CDR1 GFQATS, CDR2 STVNSAI. V trimming: 1 base; J trimming: 4 bases; junction bases outside the gene matches: 4. The CDR3 is 15 residues long. Here the CDR3 reads CGARGQGPYNSPLYF. The CDR3 DNA, read in part, is TGTGGTGCTAGGGGACAGGGACCGTATAATTCGCCCCTCTAC.

Of note for this clone: Mouse gene names and germline throughout. The read stops 1 residue short of the end of the CDR3; the missing end is completed from the germline J gene. The chain combines TRBV3 with TRBJ2-2; the D is unclear. Germline V gene lookup returns CDR1 SNHLY and CDR2 FYNGKV (reference sequence). The length of the CDR3 is 15 residues. V was clipped by 1 base and J by 0 bases, with 6 bases between them. The covered CDR3 bases are TGTGCCAGCAGCTTAGTAGGGACAAACACCGGGCAGCTCTAC. Translation: CASSLVGTNTGQLY. The CDR3, in full, reads CASSLVGTNTGQLYF.

As to this clone: Genes and germline are mouse. The read ends 1 residue shy of where the CDR3 ends; the end is completed using the germline J gene. The chain employs TRBV3 and TRBJ2-5; no clear D gene. V lost 4 bases, J lost 0 bases, and 5 bases lay in between. The CDR3 is 13 amino acids. Germline V gives CDR1 SNHLY, CDR2 FYNGKV (reference sequence). The CDR3 DNA, read in part, is TGTGCCAGCAGCTCCAGTAACCAAGACACCCAGTAC. It encodes CASSSSNQDTQY. The complete CDR3 protein is CASSSSNQDTQYF.

About this clone itself: Genes here carry mouse names. Sequencing ends 1 residue short of the CDR3 end; the germline J gene provides the rest. This rearrangement joins TRBV24 to TRBJ2-7; D gene uncertain. The CDR3 loop spans 14 amino acids. Trimming removed 1 base from V and 0 bases from J, with 7 bases in between. Per germline, CDR1 KGHTA and CDR2 FRNEEI. CDR3 bases read: TGTGCCAGCAGTCTGTCCAGGAGCTCCTATGAACAGTAC. Translation gives CASSLSRSSYEQY. The entire CDR3 reads CASSLSRSSYEQYF.

Remarks on this clone: All gene names here are mouse names. The read ends 1 residue early relative to the CDR3; the germline J gene fills the gap. V and J are TRBV31 and TRBJ2-1, with 13 bases matching TRBD2. The CDR3 has 15 residues. CDR1 is GKSSPN and CDR2 is SITVG in the germline V gene. The trim removed 3 bases at V and 3 bases at J, leaving 2 bases unmatched. The CDR3 DNA, read in part, is TGTGCCTGGAGCGGACTGGGGGGGCGCTATGCTGAGCAGTTC. Translation gives CAWSGLGGRYAEQF. The complete CDR3 reads CAWSGLGGRYAEQFF.

A word on this clone: Mouse gene names apply. From the germline J gene comes the end of the CDR3, since the read stops 1 residue before it. The chain is built from TRBV12-2 and TRBJ2-7; tentative D call: TRBD1 (7 bases). Per the germline V gene, CDR1 is SGHLS and CDR2 is HYDKME. Trimming removed 0 bases from V and 7 bases from J, with 15 bases in between. This CDR3 has 14 amino acids. The part of the CDR3 DNA that was read is TGTGCCAGCTCTCTCGGGAAGGGGGCGCGAGAACAGTAC. Translating gives CASSLGKGAREQY. In full, the CDR3 reads CASSLGKGAREQYF.

This clone was counted only a few times. Genes here carry mouse names. The CDR3 bases that were read are TGTGCCAGCAGTCTGGACAGGGGATTATTT. It encodes CASSLDRGLF. The complete CDR3 protein is CASSLDRGLFF. The chain carries TRBV26 and TRBJ1-4, with 7 bases identical to TRBD1. The CDR3 end lies 1 residue beyond the end of the read and is filled in from the germline J gene. Germline values: CDR1 KGHPV, CDR2 FQNQEV (reference sequence). With V trimmed by 2 bases and J by 12 bases, 0 bases remained unmatched. The CDR3 covers 11 residues.

A word on this clone: Gene names are mouse gene names. This CDR3 is CASSLDQNTLYF. The sequenced CDR3 bases are TGTGCAAGCAGCTTAGATCAAAACACCTTGTAC. The chain combines TRBV16 with TRBJ2-4; D gene ambiguous. The read ends 1 residue early relative to the CDR3; the germline J gene fills the gap. V was cut by 0 bases and J by 2 bases, with 0 bases left in between. Germline assignment: CDR1 SGHSA and CDR2 FRNQAP. The CDR3 contains 12 residues.

This clone is large. Each gene name is a mouse one. Read sequence stops 1 residue before the CDR3 end, and the germline J gene provides the missing end. This sequence joins TRBV3 and TRBJ2-1, with D possibly TRBD2 on 6 matching bases. This CDR3 comprises 15 residues. Trimming removed 2 bases from V and 3 bases from J, with 11 bases in between. Germline V gives CDR1 SNHLY, CDR2 FYNGKV (reference sequence). CDR3 DNA, as far as it was read: TGTGCCAGCAGCTTATCCTGGGGCCTCTATGCTGAGCAGTTC. It translates to CASSLSWGLYAEQF. The whole CDR3 sequence reads CASSLSWGLYAEQFF.

With regard to this clone: Gene and germline names: mouse. The CDR3 end is not reached by the read, which stops 1 residue before it; the germline J gene fills it in. The V call is TRBV23, the J call TRBJ1-3; TRBD1 reflects the table's D call only, with no check against the DNA. Germline CDR1 reads KGHTA; CDR2 reads FQNQQP. The CDR3 covers 15 residues. Incomplete CDR3 DNA: TGCTCCAGCAGTCGGGACAGGGGGTCTGGAAATACGCTCTAT. This gives the protein CSSSRDRGSGNTLY. The whole CDR3 protein reads CSSSRDRGSGNTLYF.

With regard to this clone: The gene names here belong to mouse. The read ends 1 residue shy of where the CDR3 ends; the end is completed using the germline J gene. The V gene is TRBV13-1, the J gene TRBJ1-5, with D uncertain. CDR3 length equals 12 residues. Per germline, CDR1 NSHNY and CDR2 SYGAGN. V lost 4 bases and J lost 2, with 4 bases in between. The CDR3 sequence: CASSRDNQAPLF. The DNA read from the CDR3 is TGTGCCAGCAGTAGGGACAACCAGGCTCCGCTT.

Of note for this clone: Here the gene names and germline are mouse. The read ends 1 residue before the CDR3 terminus; that terminus is restored from the germline J gene. The chain employs TRBV26 and TRBJ2-1; 9 bases map to TRBD2. The CDR3 has 14 residues. V dropped 6 bases and J dropped 7; count of bases not matched to a gene: 7. Germline V CDR1 and CDR2: KGHPV, FQNQEV (reference sequence). CDR3 region: CASSPDWGRAEQFF. Incomplete CDR3 DNA: TGTGCCAGCAGCCCGGACTGGGGAAGGGCTGAGCAGTTC. Using reference TRBV26 and TRBJ2-1 for the parts outside the CDR3, the full variable domain is NSKVIQTPRYLVKGQGQKAKMRCIPEKGHPVVFWYQQNKNNEFKFLINFQNQEVLQQIDMTEKRFSAECPSNSPCSLEIQSSEAGDSALYLCASSPDWGRAEQFFGPGTRLTVL.